A single T cell receptor (beta chain) is shown here with its context. This CDR3 contains 13 residues. Germline CDR1 SQVTM, CDR2 ANQGSEA. V was clipped by 7 bases and J by 0 bases, with 12 bases between them. These data originate in a study of cytomegalovirus exposure and HLA in healthy donors. The PCR employed 60 Vbeta primers together with 13 Jbeta primers. Some clones are missing from TCRdb's copy, which holds only in-frame ones; the method was immunoSEQ multiplex PCR. This listing includes 65,000 to 95,000 clones. This sequence originates from a man younger than 40 in good health and CMV-seronegative. The sequenced sample was PBMCs. The chain links TRBV29-1 to TRBJ1-2, with D perhaps TRBD1 (5 bases). The CDR3 spells CSAQGGANYGYTF. The CDR3 DNA sequence: TGCAGCGCCCAGGGTGGAGCTAACTATGGCTACACCTTC.